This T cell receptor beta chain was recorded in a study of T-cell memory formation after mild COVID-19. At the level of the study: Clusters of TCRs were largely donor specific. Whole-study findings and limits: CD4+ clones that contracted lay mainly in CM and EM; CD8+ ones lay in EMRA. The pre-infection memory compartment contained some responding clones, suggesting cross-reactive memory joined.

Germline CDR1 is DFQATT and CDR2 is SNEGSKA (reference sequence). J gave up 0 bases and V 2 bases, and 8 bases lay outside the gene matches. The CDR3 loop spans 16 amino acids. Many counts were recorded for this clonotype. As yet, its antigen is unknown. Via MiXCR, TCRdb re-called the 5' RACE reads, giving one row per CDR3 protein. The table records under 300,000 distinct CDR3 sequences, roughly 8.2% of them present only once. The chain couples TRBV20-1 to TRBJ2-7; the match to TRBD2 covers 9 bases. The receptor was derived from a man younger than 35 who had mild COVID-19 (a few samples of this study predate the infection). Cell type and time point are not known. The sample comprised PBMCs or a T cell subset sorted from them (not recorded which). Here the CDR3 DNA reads TGCAGTGCTAGACTATCTAGCGGGGTTAGCTCCTACGAGCAGTACTTC. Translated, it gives CSARLSSGVSSYEQYF.